One sample yielded the 2 T cell receptor beta chains listed below, sequenced in a study of blood T cell repertoires in COVID-19. This table comes from immunoSEQ multiplex PCR, and its TCRdb copy is limited to in-frame clones, with some not included. Here the sample spans over 300,000 clones, nearly 90% being singletons. Sequenced material: PBMCs or T cells enriched from blood (not recorded which). These receptors all stem from a woman aged 25 to 39 who had recovered from COVID-19.

The V and J genes are TRBV28 and TRBJ2-1, with 14 bases lining up with TRBD2. Germline V lookup: CDR1 MDHEN, CDR2 SYDVKM. V shed 4 bases, J shed 10 bases, and the junction held 9 bases outside the gene matches. The CDR3 covers 16 residues. The CDR3 DNA reads TGTGCCAGCAGTTACGGGACTAGCGGGGGTCGCCCGGAGCAGTTCTTC. It is translated as CASSYGTSGGRPEQFF.

This sequence joins TRBV7-9 and TRBJ1-1, with 12 nucleotides matching TRBD1. This CDR3 contains 15 residues. CDR1 is SEHNR and CDR2 is FQNEAQ in the germline V gene (reference sequence). V was clipped by 5 bases and J by 3 bases; unmatched bases: 4. CDR3 DNA sequence: TGTGCCAGCAGCCACCGGGACAGGGGGCACACTGAAGCTTTCTTT. Translating gives CASSHRDRGHTEAFF.